These 16 T cell receptor beta chains originate from one sample sequenced in a study of blood T cell repertoires in COVID-19. Here immunoSEQ multiplex PCR was the method, and the copy in TCRdb shows in-frame clones only, minus some. The data hold around 63,000 clones, with 80% to 90% observed a single time. The material sequenced was peripheral blood. These TCRs come from a man aged 55 to 70 with acute or convalescent COVID-19.

The chain links TRBV4-2 to TRBJ2-7; 10 nucleotides match TRBD2. Losses at the gene ends were 4 bases for V and 6 bases for J; bases not matched to a gene: 6. Germline loops: CDR1 LGHNA, CDR2 YNFKEQ. The CDR3 has 14 amino acids. The CDR3 DNA is TGTGCCAGCAGCCCCGGGACTAGCGAGGCCGAGCAGTACTTC. Amino acids: CASSPGTSEAEQYF.

CDR3 bases: TGTGCCAGCAGCTTAGAGGCAGGAACGAACACTGAAGCTTTCTTT. Translated: CASSLEAGTNTEAFF. The V call is TRBV7-6, the J call TRBJ1-1; no clear D gene. This CDR3 has 15 amino acids. The V end was cut by 1 base, the J end by 1 base, with 10 bases between. Germline V gene sequence: CDR1 SGHVS, CDR2 FNYEAQ. Full variable domain (outside the CDR3, taken from reference TRBV7-6 and TRBJ1-1): GAGVSQSPRYKVTKRGQDVALRCDPISGHVSLYWYRQALGQGPEFLTYFNYEAQQDKSGLPNDRFSAERPEGSISTLTIQRTEQRDSAMYRCASSLEAGTNTEAFFGQGTRLTVV.

The chain has TRBV18 and TRBJ1-2; D unclear. V was pared by 5 bases and J by 8 bases, with 9 bases between. The length of the CDR3 is 11 residues. Germline assignment: CDR1 KGHSH and CDR2 LQKENI. CDR3 nucleotide sequence: TGTGCCAGCTCAGGCGGTGAGGGCTACACCTTC. Its protein is CASSGGEGYTF.

The chain employs TRBV2 and TRBJ2-3; D is perhaps TRBD2 (5 bases). The germline V gene encodes CDR1 SNHLY and CDR2 FYNNEI. The V end lost 1 base, the J end lost 2 bases, and 7 bases lay between the germline ends. The CDR3 has 14 residues. CDR3 in amino acids: CASSEVSVTDTQYF. CDR3 nucleotide sequence: TGTGCCAGCAGTGAAGTTAGCGTCACAGATACGCAGTATTTT. Based on the CDR3 plus reference TRBV2 and TRBJ2-3, the full variable domain is EPEVTQTPSHQVTQMGQEVILRCVPISNHLYFYWYRQILGQKVEFLVSFYNNEISEKSEIFDDQFSVERPDGSNFTLKIRSTKLEDSAMYFCASSEVSVTDTQYFGPGTRLTVL.

This chain joins TRBV5-1 and TRBJ2-4; TRBD1 aligns across 10 bases. The germline CDR1 and CDR2 sequences are SGHRS and YFSETQ. The V gene end was trimmed by 4 bases and the J gene end by 12 bases; junction bases not matched to a gene: 13. The CDR3 length is 15 residues. This chain's CDR3 is CASSPGTGATVGQYF. The CDR3 DNA is TGCGCCAGCAGCCCGGGGACAGGGGCAACCGTGGGTCAGTACTTC.

The rearrangement uses TRBV10-3 and TRBJ2-2; TRBD1 aligns across 9 bases. This CDR3 comprises 14 residues. The V gene end was trimmed by 10 bases and the J gene end by 4 bases; junction bases not matched to a gene: 7. Germline assignment: CDR1 ENHRY and CDR2 SYGVKD. The CDR3 spells CATTGQGSTGELFF. CDR3 nucleotides: TGTGCCACCACAGGACAGGGGAGCACCGGGGAGCTGTTTTTT.

The CDR3 sequence: CASSPMTSGGAYNEQFF. The CDR3, as DNA: TGTGCCAGCAGCCCGATGACTAGCGGGGGGGCCTACAATGAGCAGTTCTTC. The chain employs TRBV11-2 and TRBJ2-1, with 14 bases lining up with TRBD2. This CDR3 comprises 17 residues. Germline V gene lookup returns CDR1 SGHAT and CDR2 FQNNGV. The V gene end was trimmed by 5 bases and the J gene end by 2 bases; junction bases not matched to a gene: 5.

The rearrangement joins TRBV10-3 to TRBJ2-5; maybe TRBD1 (5 bases). Germline V gene data show CDR1 as ENHRY and CDR2 as SYGVKD. V was shortened by 10 bases and J by 2 bases, with 14 bases between the two germline ends. The CDR3 is 13 amino acids. The CDR3 sequence is CATSRQWQETQYF. CDR3 DNA: TGTGCCACCTCGCGACAGTGGCAAGAGACCCAGTACTTC.

The chain has TRBV11-2 and TRBJ1-1, with 9 nucleotides matching TRBD1. This CDR3 is 12 amino acids long. The V and J ends lost 3 bases and 10 bases, in that order; junction bases with no gene match: 3. From germline, CDR1 is SGHAT and CDR2 FQNNGV. The CDR3 DNA reads TGTGCCAGCAGCTTTCGACAGGGGGTAGCTTTCTTT. This codes for CASSFRQGVAFF.

The chain has TRBV11-3 and TRBJ1-1, with 10 bases lining up with TRBD1. CDR1 is SGHNT, CDR2 YENEEA, per germline. J gave up 6 bases and V 1 base, and 8 bases lay outside the gene matches. CDR3 size: 16 residues. CDR3 coding DNA: TGTGCCAGCAGCTTAGCCGTGGGACAGGGGCCTCCTGAAGCTTTCTTT. Amino acid sequence: CASSLAVGQGPPEAFF.

This clone was counted between two and nine times. CDR3 loop: CASSQDGTGLSVGGEKLFF. In DNA, the CDR3 is TGCGCCAGCAGCCAAGATGGTACCGGGTTGTCTGTGGGTGGTGAAAAACTGTTTTTT. The chain employs TRBV4-3 and TRBJ1-4; D not resolved. The V gene's germline CDR1 is LGHNA and CDR2 YSLEER. The V end lost 0 bases, the J end lost 7 bases, and 24 bases lay between the germline ends. This CDR3 contains 19 residues.

The gene calls are TRBV11-2 and TRBJ2-2; 12 bases fit TRBD1. Trimming cost V 6 bases and J 5 bases; bases outside gene matches: 1. This CDR3 is built from 14 residues. Germline V lookup: CDR1 SGHAT, CDR2 FQNNGV. CDR3: CASRGQGATGELFF. The CDR3 coding sequence is TGTGCCAGCAGGGGACAGGGGGCGACCGGGGAGCTGTTTTTT.

This clone was observed a single time. This chain uses TRBV21-1 with TRBJ2-3; the D call in the table, TRBD2, was not verified against the DNA. TRBV21-1 is termed a pseudogene. This CDR3 is 13 amino acids long. The CDR3 coding sequence is TGTGCCAGCAGCAAAGGTCGTGTCGGAGCGCAGTATTTT. Its protein is CASSKGRVGAQYF.

The chain has TRBV9 and TRBJ2-1; 7 positions agree with TRBD1. This CDR3 comprises 15 residues. Germline trimming cut 0 bases from V and 7 bases from J; bases unmatched to any gene: 7. Germline CDR1 and CDR2: SGDLS and YYNGEE. This CDR3 reads CASSVAAAGGNEQFF. The DNA for the CDR3 is TGTGCCAGCAGCGTAGCGGCGGCAGGGGGAAATGAGCAGTTCTTC.

This clone has only one observation. The V gene is TRBV5-5, the J gene TRBJ2-7, with 9 positions matching TRBD2. The CDR3 consists of 15 residues. The junction had 4 bases not matched to a gene; V was cut back by 0 bases and J by 3 bases. Germline V gene sequence: CDR1 SGHKS, CDR2 YYEKEE (reference sequence). CDR3: CASSLGASGDYEQYF. In DNA, the CDR3 is TGTGCCAGCAGCTTGGGAGCTAGCGGGGACTACGAGCAGTACTTC.

CDR3 sequence (DNA): TGTGCCAGTAGTATCAGTAAGTACACTGAAGCTTTCTTT. Protein sequence: CASSISKYTEAFF. This chain links TRBV19 with TRBJ1-1; D remains ambiguous. The germline V gene has CDR1 LNHDA and CDR2 SQIVND (reference sequence). Deletions cut 3 bases from V and 3 bases from J, with 8 bases between. The length of the CDR3 is 13 residues.